The entry below describes one T cell receptor (beta chain). What this receptor recognizes is not known. Base qualities are not provided; no much larger clone lies one nucleotide away. The method was the immunoSEQ multiplex PCR assay. Rearranged TCR beta chain sequences were amplified using the hsTCRB Kit according to the manufacturer's protocol. TCRB libraries were sequenced on an Illumina MiSeq. As for the original processing: The proprietary platform of the kit vendor was used for demultiplexing, trimming and gene mapping. TCRdb limited this immuneACCESS table to in-frame rearrangements with V and J called. A share of clones is missing; checked studies link under half to unresolved V genes, and the rest is unexplained. The DNA gave D and trimming, while V, J and clone size come from that table. This sample lists roughly 34,000 clones; approximately 84% were detected once. In total, the top ten clones hold around 29% of the sample.

CDR1 and CDR2, per the germline V gene, are SNHLY and FYNNEI. V is pruned by 3 bases and J by 7 bases, leaving 7 bases of the junction without a gene match. The cysteine opens and the phenylalanine closes a CDR3 of 14 amino acids. This entry keeps only the CDR3 DNA: 42 bases, framed from base 1. This entry is derived from a study of a mutant IDH1 vaccine in newly diagnosed glioma (dated by TCRdb to about 2021). Notes on the research overall: In the chemotherapy-containing groups, vaccination started alongside temozolomide cycles, whereas in patients who had radiotherapy alone it started 4-6 weeks after radiotherapy. Of the 32 patients who were treated, around 60% were male and about 40% were female, and the mean age was approximately 40 years. Prior to enrollment, standard therapy consisting of radiotherapy alone, temozolomide alone, or radiochemotherapy with temozolomide had been administered to patients, with the combination being received by most patients. Visit V12 was the week-35 safety follow-up and visit V13 was the week-47 end of study. Peripheral blood was collected at six visits: V03 (baseline), V05, V07, V10, V12 and V13. Longitudinal TCRB deep sequencing was done for some 25 treated patients, wherever samples were available for exploratory analyses.

Study-wide findings and limitations: Pseudoprogression appeared unrelated to alterations in the top peripheral T cell clonotypes detected by TCRB sequencing. Selection of PBMC samples for TCRB deep sequencing was based on availability. Across multiple MHC alleles, vaccine-induced immune responses were seen in 93.3% of patients. According to the authors, sample limitations meant that analyses of patient blood samples could not be reproduced.

Read against the paper, the sample's time point label means: week 47, end of study. Each vaccine dose was 300 ug of a 20-mer mutant IDH1 peptide in Montanide, given subcutaneously with topical imiquimod. Across visits V03 through V10, patients got a total of eight vaccinations, given in weeks 1, 3, 5, 7, 11, 15, 19 and 23. All donors had newly diagnosed IDH1-mutant astrocytomas of WHO grade 3 or 4 that showed loss of nuclear ATRX. The samples were drawn from NOA16, a multicentre, single-arm, open-label phase I trial in Germany that tested a mutant IDH1 peptide vaccine in humans for the first time. Genomic DNA for TCRB sequencing was extracted from EDTA blood using the DNeasy Blood and Tissue Kit.

The source of this sequence is a young man with glioma. This specimen consisted of PBMCs, obtained from a glioma patient whose treatment included an IDH1 peptide vaccine. The rearranged segments are TRBV2 and TRBJ2-3; the junction holds 7 bases that match TRBD2. This receptor carries the CDR3 CASSENGRLNTQYF. The nucleotide sequence is given as TGTGCCAGCAGTGAGAACGGGAGGTTGAATACGCAGTATTTT. The reference TRBV2 and TRBJ2-3 proteins fill in what lies around the CDR3, so the full variable domain reads EPEVTQTPSHQVTQMGQEVILRCVPISNHLYFYWYRQILGQKVEFLVSFYNNEISEKSEIFDDQFSVERPDGSNFTLKIRSTKLEDSAMYFCASSENGRLNTQYFGPGTRLTVL.